Below, 27 T cell receptor beta chains from the same sample are listed, as sequenced in a study of blood T cell repertoires in COVID-19. TCRdb's copy holds only in-frame clones and misses some; the assay was immunoSEQ multiplex PCR. The repertoire holds 70,000 to 95,000 clones, with 85% to 90% as singletons. The sequenced material came from peripheral blood. These receptors came from a human donor with active COVID-19. The donor label of this sample is uncertain.

This chain uses TRBV7-2 with TRBJ2-3; 12 bases line up with TRBD2. The CDR3 extends over 17 amino acids. The germline V gene has CDR1 SGHTA and CDR2 FQGNSA. V shed 5 bases, J shed 0 bases, and the junction held 6 bases outside the gene matches. The CDR3 is CASSKSGLAGSTDTQYF. CDR3 DNA: TGTGCCAGCAGCAAATCGGGACTAGCGGGCAGCACAGATACGCAGTATTTT.

This chain links TRBV9 with TRBJ1-4; 9 positions agree with TRBD1. In germline, CDR1 is SGDLS, CDR2 YYNGEE. CDR3 length equals 17 residues. The V gene end was trimmed by 5 bases and the J gene end by 8 bases; junction bases not matched to a gene: 16. The CDR3 region is CASSLDIRTGEGEKLFF. Here the CDR3 DNA reads TGTGCCAGCAGTCTCGACATCCGGACAGGGGAAGGGGAAAAACTGTTTTTT.

The chain combines TRBV9 with TRBJ2-5, with 8 bases lining up with TRBD2. There are 16 residues in the CDR3. Germline trimming cut 2 bases from V and 0 bases from J; bases unmatched to any gene: 6. Germline lookup yields CDR1 SGDLS and CDR2 YYNGEE. The CDR3 DNA is TGTGCCAGCAGCGTGACAAGCGGGGGATACCAAGAGACCCAGTACTTC. It yields the protein CASSVTSGGYQETQYF.

This chain connects TRBV5-4 to TRBJ2-3; 12 bases align to TRBD2. This CDR3 has 16 residues. In germline, CDR1 is SGHNT, CDR2 YYREEE (reference sequence). The V and J ends lost 1 base and 4 bases, in that order; junction bases with no gene match: 4. CDR3 nucleotides: TGTGCCAGCAGCTTGCTACCTAGCGGGGGGGCAGATACGCAGTATTTT. As protein: CASSLLPSGGADTQYF.

The gene calls are TRBV27 and TRBJ2-1; D possibly corresponds to TRBD2 (5 bases). Germline V lookup: CDR1 MNHEY, CDR2 SMNVEV (reference sequence). V dropped 6 bases and J dropped 6 bases, with 18 bases sitting between them. This CDR3 contains 15 residues. The CDR3 DNA reads as TGTGCCAGCAGCCTGATCAGCGGATTTCTCAATGAGCAGTTCTTC. This sequence encodes CASSLISGFLNEQFF.

This clone was detected once. The V gene is TRBV4-1, the J gene TRBJ2-7; 8 nucleotides match TRBD1. The CDR3 runs 18 residues. After removal of 1 base from V and 2 bases from J, the junction contained 13 bases not matched to a gene. The germline V gene has CDR1 MGHRA and CDR2 YSYEKL. CDR3 region: CASSQATTGASSTYEQYF. In DNA, the CDR3 is TGCGCCAGCAGCCAAGCAACGACAGGGGCTTCAAGTACCTACGAGCAGTACTTC.

V gene TRBV19 combines with J gene TRBJ2-7; 11 nucleotides match TRBD1. The germline V gene encodes CDR1 LNHDA and CDR2 SQIVND (reference sequence). There are 15 residues in the CDR3. V was clipped by 1 base and J by 4 bases; unmatched bases: 3. DNA for the CDR3: TGTGCCAGTAGTATAGCCGGACAGGGGGCGTACGAGCAGTACTTC. Protein: CASSIAGQGAYEQYF. Drawing the rest from reference TRBV19 and TRBJ2-7, the complete variable domain is DGGITQSPKYLFRKEGQNVTLSCEQNLNHDAMYWYRQDPGQGLRLIYYSQIVNDFQKGDIAEGYSVSREKKESFPLTVTSAQKNPTAFYLCASSIAGQGAYEQYFGPGTRLTVT.

The rearrangement links TRBV5-4 to TRBJ2-4; possible D gene TRBD1, 6 bases. This CDR3 is 16 amino acids long. From germline, CDR1 is SGHNT and CDR2 YYREEE (reference sequence). V gave up 0 bases and J gave up 2 bases, with 12 bases separating them. The chain's CDR3 is CASSLAGTGTKNIQYF. In DNA form, the CDR3 reads TGTGCCAGCAGCTTGGCCGGCACAGGGACCAAAAACATTCAGTACTTC.

The rearrangement joins TRBV6-2 or TRBV6-3 to TRBJ2-7, with D unresolved. CDR1 and CDR2 from the germline V gene are MNHEY and SVGEGT. The V end was cut by 2 bases, the J end by 0 bases, with 17 bases between. This CDR3 contains 17 residues. CDR3 region: CASSYPLSPGSSYEQYF. DNA for the CDR3: TGTGCCAGCAGTTACCCGTTATCTCCAGGCAGCTCCTACGAGCAGTACTTC.

V usage is TRBV27 and J usage is TRBJ2-7; the match to TRBD1 covers 7 bases. The CDR3 contains 14 residues. Germline values: CDR1 MNHEY, CDR2 SMNVEV (reference sequence). V shed 3 bases and J 6 bases; nucleotides not matched to a gene: 8. For the CDR3, the DNA is TGTGCCAGCAGTTTGCCGGGACAGTATAGCGAGCAGTACTTC. Its translation is CASSLPGQYSEQYF.

The rearrangement links TRBV6-5 to TRBJ2-5; D gene uncertain. In germline, CDR1 is MNHEY, CDR2 SVGAGI. The V gene lost 2 bases and the J gene lost 5 bases, with 9 bases spanning the gap. The CDR3 has 13 amino acids. Here the CDR3 DNA reads TGTGCCAGCAGTTACAATTTAGAGGAGACCCAGTACTTC. Its translation: CASSYNLEETQYF.

The rearrangement links TRBV6-2 or TRBV6-3 to TRBJ2-2; 15 bases line up with TRBD2. This CDR3 contains 17 residues. The V gene's germline CDR1 is MNHEY and CDR2 SVGEGT. J gave up 3 bases and V 6 bases, and 5 bases lay outside the gene matches. In DNA form, the CDR3 reads TGTGCCAGCAGCCGAGGACTAGCGGGGGGGTACACCGGGGAGCTGTTTTTT. It is translated as CASSRGLAGGYTGELFF.

The sample holds a few counts of this clone. The genes are TRBV4-1 and TRBJ1-5; 8 bases map to TRBD1. J lost 6 bases, V lost 0 bases, and 4 bases had no gene match. This CDR3 is 15 amino acids long. CDR1 and CDR2 from the germline V gene are MGHRA and YSYEKL. In DNA, the CDR3 is TGCGCCAGCAGCCAAGATTGGACAGGGAGTCAGCCCCAGCATTTT. It yields the protein CASSQDWTGSQPQHF.

The chain has TRBV11-2 and TRBJ2-7; 7 bases match TRBD1. V dropped 4 bases and J dropped 2; count of bases not matched to a gene: 2. The CDR3 is made up of 13 amino acids. Germline V lookup: CDR1 SGHAT, CDR2 FQNNGV. The CDR3 DNA is TGTGCCAGCAGCTACGGGACAGCCTACGAGCAGTACTTC. This sequence encodes CASSYGTAYEQYF.

The gene calls are TRBV5-4 and TRBJ2-5; 9 nucleotides line up with TRBD1. Looked up from germline, CDR1 is SGHNT and CDR2 is YYREEE (reference sequence). CDR3 size: 16 residues. Losses at the gene ends were 4 bases for V and 5 bases for J; bases not matched to a gene: 12. In DNA, the CDR3 is TGTGCCAGCAGCACCGGGACAGGGAGTAGGGGCGAGACCCAGTACTTC. Protein sequence: CASSTGTGSRGETQYF. Supplemented by reference TRBV5-4 and TRBJ2-5, the full variable domain reads ETGVTQSPTHLIKTRGQQVTLRCSSQSGHNTVSWYQQALGQGPQFIFQYYREEENGRGNFPPRFSGLQFPNYSSELNVNALELDDSALYLCASSTGTGSRGETQYFGPGTRLLVL.

As regards this clone: Other DNA sequences from this sample encode an identical CDR3 as well. V is TRBV13 and J is TRBJ1-5, with 8 bases aligning to TRBD1. The CDR3 has 14 residues. Trimming took 3 bases from V and 2 from J; bases not matched to a gene: 0. In germline, CDR1 is PRHDT, CDR2 FYEKMQ (reference sequence). This chain's CDR3 is CASSLGQGNQPQHF. CDR3 nucleotide sequence: TGTGCCAGCAGCTTGGGACAGGGCAATCAGCCCCAGCATTTT.

The chain has TRBV5-1 and TRBJ1-6; D ambiguous. Germline CDR1 and CDR2: SGHRS and YFSETQ. This CDR3 region has 15 residues. Deletions cut 0 bases from V and 7 bases from J, with 11 bases between. The CDR3 DNA follows: TGCGCCAGCAGCTTGGGGGCCAGTGACAATTCACCCCTCCACTTT. This codes for CASSLGASDNSPLHF. The full variable domain, its missing parts supplied by reference TRBV5-1 and TRBJ1-6, is KAGVTQTPRYLIKTRGQQVTLSCSPISGHRSVSWYQQTPGQGLQFLFEYFSETQRNKGNFPGRFSGRQFSNSRSEMNVSTLELGDSALYLCASSLGASDNSPLHFGNGTRLTVT.

This chain uses TRBV5-4 with TRBJ2-3; D gene uncertain. Trimming removed 4 bases from V and 6 bases from J, with 12 bases in between. Per germline, CDR1 SGHNT and CDR2 YYREEE (reference sequence). The CDR3 totals 13 residues. CDR3 residues: CASSLSSIDTQYF. The CDR3 DNA sequence: TGTGCCAGCAGCCTGAGTAGTATCGATACGCAGTATTTT.

The rearrangement uses TRBV6-4 and TRBJ2-7; D is possibly TRBD2 (6 bases). Germline assignment: CDR1 MRHNA and CDR2 SNTAGT. The CDR3 has 14 residues. The V end was cut by 3 bases, the J end by 4 bases, with 13 bases between. This CDR3 is CASSDSAEGYEQYF. In DNA form, the CDR3 reads TGTGCCAGCAGTGATTCGGCGGAGGGGTACGAGCAGTACTTC.

J is TRBJ1-2 and V is TRBV5-1; a weak D match, TRBD1 (5 bases). CDR1 and CDR2 (germline): SGHRS, YFSETQ. Trimming removed 0 bases at V and 8 bases at J, with 14 bases between. The CDR3 contains 14 residues. The CDR3 is CASSLAAGIYGYTF. CDR3 nucleotides: TGCGCCAGCAGCTTGGCCGCAGGGATTTACGGCTACACCTTC. Drawing the rest from reference TRBV5-1 and TRBJ1-2, the complete variable domain is KAGVTQTPRYLIKTRGQQVTLSCSPISGHRSVSWYQQTPGQGLQFLFEYFSETQRNKGNFPGRFSGRQFSNSRSEMNVSTLELGDSALYLCASSLAAGIYGYTFGSGTRLTVV.

This chain links TRBV7-2 with TRBJ2-1; 11 bases line up with TRBD2. V lost 1 base and J lost 4; bases outside the gene matches: 6. Germline V CDR1 and CDR2: SGHTA, FQGNSA. The CDR3 is 17 residues long. The CDR3 coding sequence is TGTGCCAGCAGCTTAGGTAAACTAGCGGGGGTTTACAATGAGCAGTTCTTC. It translates to CASSLGKLAGVYNEQFF.

This clone was seen just once. The junction and the germline gene differ at one end; a read error may be behind it. The rearrangement uses TRBV7-7 and TRBJ2-3; perhaps TRBD2 as D (5 bases). The length of the CDR3 is 14 residues. Germline-derived CDR1 and CDR2 are SSHAT and FNYEAQ (reference sequence). This CDR3 is CASSQLGSTDTQYF. The CDR3, as DNA: TGTGCTAGCAGCCAACTAGGGTCTACAGATACGCAGTATTTT.

The chain carries TRBV2 and TRBJ2-5; 10 bases match TRBD2. Looked up from germline, CDR1 is SNHLY and CDR2 is FYNNEI. V lost 3 bases to trimming and J lost 5 bases; unmatched junction nucleotides: 6. The CDR3 contains 15 residues. The CDR3 here is CASSEWLAGVETQYF. Written as DNA, the CDR3 is TGTGCCAGCAGTGAGTGGCTAGCGGGGGTTGAGACCCAGTACTTC.

V and J are TRBV7-2 and TRBJ1-2; 7 positions match TRBD1. This CDR3 is 15 amino acids long. Unmatched junction bases numbered 9, after V lost 5 bases and J lost 3 bases. The germline V gene has CDR1 SGHTA and CDR2 FQGNSA. CDR3 region: CASSDKGGAHYGYTF. Written as DNA, the CDR3 is TGTGCCAGCAGCGACAAAGGGGGCGCCCACTATGGCTACACCTTC. Filled out from reference TRBV7-2 and TRBJ1-2, the complete variable domain reads GAGVSQSPSNKVTEKGKDVELRCDPISGHTALYWYRQSLGQGLEFLIYFQGNSAPDKSGLPSDRFSAERTGGSVSTLTIQRTQQEDSAVYLCASSDKGGAHYGYTFGSGTRLTVV.

The J gene is TRBJ2-3, the V gene TRBV7-3, with TRBD2 matching over 10 bases. J gave up 2 bases and V 2 bases, and 1 base lay outside the gene matches. Germline CDR1 reads SGHTA; CDR2 reads FQGTGA. The CDR3 is 15 residues long. CDR3 protein: CASSLLAGVTDTQYF. The CDR3 nucleotides read TGTGCCAGCAGCTTACTAGCGGGGGTCACAGATACGCAGTATTTT.

The chain uses TRBV4-3 and TRBJ2-7; D might be TRBD1 (5 bases). This CDR3 is built from 16 residues. Looked up from germline, CDR1 is LGHNA and CDR2 is YSLEER. With 1 base removed from V and 0 bases from J, the gap between germline ends came to 13 bases. CDR3 sequence reads: CASSQGLSDSSYEQYF. CDR3 nucleotide sequence: TGCGCCAGCAGCCAAGGGCTGTCAGACAGCTCCTACGAGCAGTACTTC.

The gene calls are TRBV27 and TRBJ1-2, with D perhaps TRBD1 (6 bases). CDR1 MNHEY and CDR2 SMNVEV come from the germline V gene (reference sequence). CDR3 length equals 15 residues. Deletions cut 6 bases from V and 4 bases from J, with 18 bases between. The CDR3 protein is CASSFRTGTTYGYTF. CDR3 DNA sequence: TGTGCCAGCAGCTTCAGAACCGGGACAACCTATGGCTACACCTTC.